The subject of this entry is one T cell receptor (beta chain). Its antigen remains unidentified. This was the immunoSEQ version 4 assay in survey mode. The repertoire was sequenced with immunoSEQ multiplex PCR; TCRdb's copy has only in-frame clones and lacks some. The sample holds fewer than 30,000 clones, roughly four fifths seen once. The sample belongs to a study of persistence of HIV-infected CD4 T cells. The V end lost 1 base, the J end lost 0 bases, and 8 bases lay between the germline ends. This CDR3 is 15 amino acids long. Germline values: CDR1 SGHRS, CDR2 YFSETQ. Stimulation used about 9.5 ug/mL lysate from CMV-infected fibroblasts. Memory cells lacking CD40L and CD69 with high CD45RO were sorted.

The sequence came from an adult man with HIV who was CMV-seropositive. This sequence joins TRBV5-1 and TRBJ1-5; D not resolved. This specimen consisted of CD4+ T cells sorted from PBMCs after approximately 18-hour stimulation, obtained from a patient who received antiretroviral therapy. This CDR3 reads CASSLSGYSNQPQHF. CDR3 in DNA: TGCGCCAGCAGCTTGTCAGGATATAGCAATCAGCCCCAGCATTTT.